Described below is a single T cell receptor (beta chain) sequence and its context. The entry originates in a study of blood T cell repertoires in COVID-19. TCRdb's table, derived via immunoSEQ multiplex PCR, lists solely in-frame clones and lacks some. The sample consists of 300,000 to 400,000 clones, over 80% of them appearing once. Seattle researchers signed up patients amid active infection and tracked them longitudinally. Per germline, CDR1 KGHSH and CDR2 LQKENI. The germline V and J ends were trimmed by 1 base and 3 bases, with 11 bases remaining between them. This CDR3 is built from 15 residues.

The chain links TRBV18 to TRBJ2-3; no definite D call. This receptor was taken from a woman between 45 and 65 years old with COVID-19, enrolled during active disease. The sequenced material came from peripheral blood. Written as DNA, the CDR3 is TGTGCCAGCTCACCACTATTGTCGACTACAGATACGCAGTATTTT. Protein sequence: CASSPLLSTTDTQYF.